This T cell receptor beta chain is from a study of T cell repertoires in cytomegalovirus infection. Study-wide context: Public TCR beta signature analysis indicated the presence of both CMV infection and matching HLA type.

Remarks on this clonotype: Its target is not known.

Losses at the gene ends were 1 base for V and 0 bases for J; bases not matched to a gene: 7. CDR3 size: 17 residues. Germline assignment: CDR1 SEHNR and CDR2 FQNEAQ (reference sequence). TCRdb re-called the reads with MiXCR, one entry per CDR3 protein. The top ten hold around 48% of the sample, which has approximately 590,000 distinct CDR3 sequences, 40% seen once. V gene TRBV7-9 combines with J gene TRBJ2-7; 9 bases align to TRBD1. Sequencing was performed on cultured PBMCs, taken from culture after CMV antigen stimulation. The sequence was obtained from a human donor in good health (CMV status not recorded). Some clones in this sample may be carry-over from other donors' samples. This CDR3 is CASSLVSGTGHSYEQYF. The CDR3 coding sequence is TGTGCCAGCAGCTTAGTCTCCGGGACAGGGCACTCCTACGAGCAGTACTTC.